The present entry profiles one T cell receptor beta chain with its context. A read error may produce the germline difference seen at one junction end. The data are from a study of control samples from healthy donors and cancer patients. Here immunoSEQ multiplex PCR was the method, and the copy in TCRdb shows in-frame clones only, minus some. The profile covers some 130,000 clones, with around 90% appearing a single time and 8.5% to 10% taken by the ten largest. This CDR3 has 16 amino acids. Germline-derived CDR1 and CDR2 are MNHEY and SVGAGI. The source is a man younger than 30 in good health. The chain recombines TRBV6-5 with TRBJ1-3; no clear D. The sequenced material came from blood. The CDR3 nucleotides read TGTGCCAGCAGTTACGGAAACAGTCTCTCTGGAAACTCCATATATTTT. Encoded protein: CASSYGNSLSGNSIYF.